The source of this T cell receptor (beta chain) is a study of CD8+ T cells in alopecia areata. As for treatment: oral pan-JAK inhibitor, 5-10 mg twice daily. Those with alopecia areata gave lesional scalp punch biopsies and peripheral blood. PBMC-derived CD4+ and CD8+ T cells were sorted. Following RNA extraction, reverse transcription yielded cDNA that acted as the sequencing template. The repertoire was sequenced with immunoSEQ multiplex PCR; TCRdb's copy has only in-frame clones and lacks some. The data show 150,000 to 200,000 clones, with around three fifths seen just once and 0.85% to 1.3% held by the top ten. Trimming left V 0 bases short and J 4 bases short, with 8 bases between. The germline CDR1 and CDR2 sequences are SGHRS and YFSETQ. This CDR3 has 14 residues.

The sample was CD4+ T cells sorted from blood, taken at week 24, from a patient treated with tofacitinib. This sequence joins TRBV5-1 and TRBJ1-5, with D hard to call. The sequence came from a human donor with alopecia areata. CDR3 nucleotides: TGCGCCAGCAGCTTGGTGGCGGGGAATCAGCCCCAGCATTTT. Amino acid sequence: CASSLVAGNQPQHF.